The 2 T cell receptor beta chains reported below all come from one sample, sequenced in a study of blood T cell repertoires in COVID-19. Some clones are missing from TCRdb's copy, which holds only in-frame ones; the method was immunoSEQ multiplex PCR. The table has 100,000 to 130,000 clones, roughly 80% seen once. The specimen sequenced was peripheral blood. The receptor source for this set is a human donor in a cohort sampled during active COVID-19.

The chain links TRBV14 to TRBJ2-7, with TRBD1 matching over 9 bases. V trimming: 1 base; J trimming: 4 bases; junction bases outside the gene matches: 8. CDR1 is SGHDN and CDR2 is FVKESK in the germline V gene. The CDR3 runs 16 residues. In nucleotides, the CDR3 is TGTGCCAGCAGCCAAGTTCCGGGACAGGGCATATACGAGCAGTACTTC. This encodes CASSQVPGQGIYEQYF.

This clone was seen more than once but under ten times. The chain combines TRBV10-3 with TRBJ2-1; TRBD2 matches 10 bases. The J segment lost 7 bases and the V segment lost 0 bases, leaving 9 bases of the junction unmatched. The CDR3 spans 17 residues. The germline gives CDR1 ENHRY, CDR2 SYGVKD. The CDR3 spells CAISESASGRTQNEQFF. CDR3 DNA: TGTGCCATCAGTGAGTCTGCTAGCGGGAGAACCCAGAATGAGCAGTTCTTC.